This paragraph covers one TCR beta chain sequence. This sample is drawn from a study of blood T cell repertoires in COVID-19. In the study overall: Specimens from acute and convalescent COVID-19 originated in the United States, Italy and Spain. Sample material is recorded as cDNA or gDNA derived from T cells, B-cell-depleted T cells, or PBMCs.

The trim removed 4 bases at V and 2 bases at J, leaving 6 bases unmatched. CDR3 size: 16 residues. Germline V gene lookup returns CDR1 SGHRS and CDR2 YFSETQ. In the study's own analysis: Counts of nucleated cells, estimated from reference gene primer amplification, were obtained. Sequencing was performed with immunoSEQ multiplex PCR; in TCRdb, only in-frame clones are kept and a portion is missing. D and trimming were read from the DNA, whereas the V and J calls and clone size are those reported in that table. The sample holds about 230,000 clones, 83% seen once. This sequence was found in a woman aged 65 to 85 with active or convalescent COVID-19. Sequencing used peripheral blood. The chain carries TRBV5-1 and TRBJ2-5; 12 nucleotides align to TRBD2. In DNA, the CDR3 is TGCGCCAGCAGCCCAAGACTAGCGGGGGTTCAAGAGACCCAGTACTTC. Its translation: CASSPRLAGVQETQYF.